Detailed here is one T cell receptor (beta chain). This sample stems from a study of T cell clonotyping in hematopoietic cell transplantation. Study as a whole: Cytoreduction preceded collection of pretransplant recipient samples.

Germline loops: CDR1 GTSNPN, CDR2 SVGIG (reference sequence). This CDR3 comprises 12 residues. The ends were cut back, 0 bases at V and 5 bases at J, with 7 bases in the middle. This sample's time point: recipient sample about 28 days before transplant, after cytoreduction. Here immunoSEQ multiplex PCR was the method, and the copy in TCRdb shows in-frame clones only, minus some. This table holds about 21,000 clones, 75% to 90% found once. The specimen was peripheral blood mononuclear cells, collected before stem cell transplant. This clonotype originated in a man aged 18 to 29 with biphenotypic leukemia. Some clones in this sample may be carry-over from other donors' samples. The V gene is TRBV30, the J gene TRBJ1-2, with D tentatively TRBD1 (6 bases). CDR3 coding DNA: TGTGCCTGGAGTGTAGGGGGGTATGGCTACACCTTC. Its protein product is CAWSVGGYGYTF.